This section outlines one TCR beta chain sequence together with its context. The clone's antigen remains unknown. The sample comes from a study of CXCR3-negative and CXCR3-positive naive CD8 T cells (dated by TCRdb to the late 2010s). About the full investigation: In total, roughly 140 million TRB reads were obtained, which works out to roughly 1.5 +/- 0.3 million reads per library. The TRBV-TRBJ cluster analysis covered naive subsets from about five donors and memory cells from 3 donors. The diversity and physicochemical repertoire analyses included approximately ten donors pooled from two independent experiments.

Overall study results and their limits: Comparably high repertoire diversity was found in both naive subsets, whereas much lower repertoire diversity was found in memory CD8+ T cells. Because surface CD5, which is linked to self-reactivity in mice, was comparable between the naive subsets, TCR interaction strength was also inferred from TRB CDR3 physicochemical properties. Because CXCR3 expression was partially decreased after cryopreservation, freshly isolated PBMCs were used for most assays. Similar TRBV-TRBJ usage was shown by naive CXCR3-negative and CXCR3-positive cells from the same donor, whereas distinct patterns were shown by memory cells.

For each CD8+ T cell subset, flow sorting was done in triplicate, and around 300,000 cells per subset went directly into RLT lysis buffer. Standard density gradient centrifugation was used to isolate peripheral blood mononuclear cells from buffy coats. Total RNA was extracted from sorted cells using an RNeasy Mini Kit. This sample was sequenced with a NextSeq 550. The Human TCR Profiling Kit (MiLaboratory) was used to prepare UMI-labeled 5' RACE TRB cDNA libraries. cDNA synthesis used the entire amount of extracted RNA, and PCR amplification then used the entire amount of cDNA produced. Libraries were prepared in parallel with an identical number of PCR cycles. Regarding the original processing steps: About 57,000 +/- 9,900 unique UMI-labeled TRB cDNA molecules per library were extracted with MIGEC and MiXCR, with at least two reads per UMI required. Each library averaged roughly 36,000 +/- 9,600 functional in-frame TRB CDR3 nucleotide clonotypes without stop codons. After each sample was downsampled to 5000 UMI-labeled TRB molecules, VDJtools was used to calculate diversity metrics such as normalized Shannon-Wiener and Chao1. For the central five CDR3 residues, VDJtools calculated physicochemical properties weighted by clonotype size, namely interaction energy, strength, volume and Kidera factor 4. Each CDR3 protein sequence appears as one entry after TCRdb reprocessed the reads, and no DNA is included. TCRdb, not the authors, supplied the V and J calls. This sample's table contains more than 45,000 distinct CDR3 sequences. The ten largest clones represent 15% of the sample.

The CDR1 and CDR2 encoded by the germline V gene are MDHEN and SYDVKM. There are 14 amino acids in the CDR3, from cysteine to phenylalanine inclusive. DNA is not recorded here. The chain links TRBV28 with TRBJ2-7; TCRdb returns TRBD2, unconfirmable since there is no DNA. The sequencing input was memory CD8+ T cells from blood. The cell subset or site label, as the study defines it: conventional CD8+ memory T cells (TMEM), sorted as controls. The receptor comes from a human donor in good health. Some clones in this sample may be carry-over from other donors' samples. CDR3 region: CASSRGSGAYEQYF. Outside the CDR3, residues come from the reference TRBV28 and TRBJ2-7 proteins, so the full variable domain is: DVKVTQSSRYLVKRTGEKVFLECVQDMDHENMFWYRQDPGLGLRLIYFSYDVKMKEKGDIPEGYSVSREKKERFSLILESASTNQTSMYLCASSRGSGAYEQYFGPGTRLTVT.